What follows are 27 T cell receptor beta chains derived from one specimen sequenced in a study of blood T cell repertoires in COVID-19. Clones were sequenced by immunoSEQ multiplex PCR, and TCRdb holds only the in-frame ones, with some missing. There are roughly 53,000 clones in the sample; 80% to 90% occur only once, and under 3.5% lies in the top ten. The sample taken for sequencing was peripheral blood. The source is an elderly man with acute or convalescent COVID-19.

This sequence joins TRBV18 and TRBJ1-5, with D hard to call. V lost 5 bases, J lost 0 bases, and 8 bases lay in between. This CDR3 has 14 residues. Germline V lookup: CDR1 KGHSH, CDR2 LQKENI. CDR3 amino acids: CASSGEISNQPQHF. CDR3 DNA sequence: TGTGCCAGCTCAGGAGAGATTAGCAATCAGCCCCAGCATTTT.

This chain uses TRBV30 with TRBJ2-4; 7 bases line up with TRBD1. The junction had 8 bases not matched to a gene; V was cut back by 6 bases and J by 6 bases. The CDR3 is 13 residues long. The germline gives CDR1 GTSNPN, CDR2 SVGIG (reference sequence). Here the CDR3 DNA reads TGTGCCTGTATAAACCGGGACAGAAACATTCAGTACTTC. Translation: CACINRDRNIQYF.

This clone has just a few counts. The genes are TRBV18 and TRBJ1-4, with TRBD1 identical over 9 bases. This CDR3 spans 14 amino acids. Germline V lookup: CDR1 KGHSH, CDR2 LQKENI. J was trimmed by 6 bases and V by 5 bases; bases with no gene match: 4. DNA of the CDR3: TGTGCCAGCTCATCGGGACAGGGAGATGAAAAACTGTTTTTT. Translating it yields CASSSGQGDEKLFF. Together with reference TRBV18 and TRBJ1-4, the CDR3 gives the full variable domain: NAGVMQNPRHLVRRRGQEARLRCSPMKGHSHVYWYRQLPEEGLKFMVYLQKENIIDESGMPKERFSAEFPKEGPSILRIQQVVRGDSAAYFCASSSGQGDEKLFFGSGTQLSVL.

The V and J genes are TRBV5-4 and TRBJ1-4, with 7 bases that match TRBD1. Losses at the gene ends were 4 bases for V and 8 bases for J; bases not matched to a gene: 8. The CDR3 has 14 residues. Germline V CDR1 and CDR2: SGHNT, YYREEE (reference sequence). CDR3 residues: CASSTTGVEEKLFF. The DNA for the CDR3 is TGTGCCAGCAGCACCACAGGGGTTGAAGAAAAACTGTTTTTT.

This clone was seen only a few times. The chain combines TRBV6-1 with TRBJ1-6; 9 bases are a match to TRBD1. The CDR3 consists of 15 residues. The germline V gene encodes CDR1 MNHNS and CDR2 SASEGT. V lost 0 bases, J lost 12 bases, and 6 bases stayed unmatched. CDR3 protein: CASSEAMTGGRPLHF. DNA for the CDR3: TGTGCCAGCAGTGAAGCAATGACAGGGGGTAGACCCCTCCACTTT.

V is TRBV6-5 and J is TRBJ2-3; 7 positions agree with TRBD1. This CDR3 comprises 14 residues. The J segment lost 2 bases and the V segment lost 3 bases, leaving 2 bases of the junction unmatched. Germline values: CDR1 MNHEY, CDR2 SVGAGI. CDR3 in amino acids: CASSYGQATDTQYF. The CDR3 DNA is TGTGCCAGCAGTTATGGACAGGCCACAGATACGCAGTATTTT.

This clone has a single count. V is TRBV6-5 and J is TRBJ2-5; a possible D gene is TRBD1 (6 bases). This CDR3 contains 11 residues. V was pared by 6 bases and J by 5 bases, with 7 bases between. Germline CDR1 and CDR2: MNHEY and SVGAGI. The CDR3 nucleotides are TGTGCCAGCAGGCAGGGGGAGACCCAGTACTTC. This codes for CASRQGETQYF.

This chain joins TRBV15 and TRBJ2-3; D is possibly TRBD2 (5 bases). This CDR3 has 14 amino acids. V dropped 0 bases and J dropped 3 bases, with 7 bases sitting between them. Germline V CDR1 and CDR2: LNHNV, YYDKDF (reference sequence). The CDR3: CATSRDPGTDTQYF. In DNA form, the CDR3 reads TGTGCCACCAGCAGAGATCCGGGAACAGATACGCAGTATTTT.

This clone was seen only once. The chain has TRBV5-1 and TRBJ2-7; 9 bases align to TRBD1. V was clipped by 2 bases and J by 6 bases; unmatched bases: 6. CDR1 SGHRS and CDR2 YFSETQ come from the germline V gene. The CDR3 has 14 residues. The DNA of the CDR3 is TGCGCCAGCAGCTTAGGGCAGGGACAGGGCGAGCAGTACTTC. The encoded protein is CASSLGQGQGEQYF.

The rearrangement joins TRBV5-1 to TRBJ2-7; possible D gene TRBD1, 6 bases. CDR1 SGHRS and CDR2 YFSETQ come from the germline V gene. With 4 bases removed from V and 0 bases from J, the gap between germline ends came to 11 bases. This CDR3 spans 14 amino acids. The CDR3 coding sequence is TGCGCCAGCAGCCTTCAGGGGTCCTCCTACGAGCAGTACTTC. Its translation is CASSLQGSSYEQYF.

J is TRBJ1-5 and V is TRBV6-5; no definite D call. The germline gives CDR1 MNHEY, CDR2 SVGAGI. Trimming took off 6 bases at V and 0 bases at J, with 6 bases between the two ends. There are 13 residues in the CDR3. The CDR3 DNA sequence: TGTGCCAGCAGCCTCGTTAGCAATCAGCCCCAGCATTTT. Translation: CASSLVSNQPQHF.

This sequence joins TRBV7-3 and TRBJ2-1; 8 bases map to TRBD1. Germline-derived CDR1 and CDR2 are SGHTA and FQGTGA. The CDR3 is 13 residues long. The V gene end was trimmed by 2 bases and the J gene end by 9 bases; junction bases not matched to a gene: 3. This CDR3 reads CASSLQGAGEQFF. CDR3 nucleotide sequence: TGTGCCAGCAGCTTACAGGGGGCGGGTGAGCAGTTCTTC. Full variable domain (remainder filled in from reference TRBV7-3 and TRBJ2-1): GAGVSQTPSNKVTEKGKYVELRCDPISGHTALYWYRQSLGQGPEFLIYFQGTGAADDSGLPNDRFFAVRPEGSVSTLKIQRTERGDSAVYLCASSLQGAGEQFFGPGTRLTVL.

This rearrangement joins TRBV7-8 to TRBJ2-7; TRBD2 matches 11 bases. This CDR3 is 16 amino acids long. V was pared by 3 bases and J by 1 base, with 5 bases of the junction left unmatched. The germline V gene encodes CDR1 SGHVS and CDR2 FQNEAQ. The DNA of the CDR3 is TGTGCCAGCAGCTTGGCGACTAGCGGGGCGTCCTACGAGCAGTACTTC. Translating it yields CASSLATSGASYEQYF.

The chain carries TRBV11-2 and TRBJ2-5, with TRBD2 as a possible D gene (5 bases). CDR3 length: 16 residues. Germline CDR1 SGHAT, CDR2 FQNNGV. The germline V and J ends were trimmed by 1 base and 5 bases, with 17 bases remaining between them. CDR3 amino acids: CASSLVGGGGLETQYF. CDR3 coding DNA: TGTGCCAGCAGCTTAGTTGGAGGAGGAGGTTTGGAGACCCAGTACTTC. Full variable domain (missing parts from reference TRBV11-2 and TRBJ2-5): EAGVAQSPRYKIIEKRQSVAFWCNPISGHATLYWYQQILGQGPKLLIQFQNNGVVDDSQLPKDRFSAERLKGVDSTLKIQPAKLEDSAVYLCASSLVGGGGLETQYFGPGTRLLVL.

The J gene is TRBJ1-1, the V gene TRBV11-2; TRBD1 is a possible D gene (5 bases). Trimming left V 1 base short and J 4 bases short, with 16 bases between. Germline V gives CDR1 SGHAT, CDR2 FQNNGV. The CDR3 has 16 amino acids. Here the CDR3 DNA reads TGTGCCAGCAGCTTAGCCCCCTTCGGGACTACCACTGAAGCTTTCTTT. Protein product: CASSLAPFGTTTEAFF.

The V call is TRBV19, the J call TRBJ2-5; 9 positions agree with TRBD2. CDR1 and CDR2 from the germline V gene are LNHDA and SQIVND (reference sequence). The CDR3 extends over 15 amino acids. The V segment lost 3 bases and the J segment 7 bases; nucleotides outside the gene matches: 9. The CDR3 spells CASSMGTSSTGTQYF. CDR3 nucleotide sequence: TGTGCCAGTAGTATGGGGACTAGCTCTACGGGGACCCAGTACTTC.

CDR3 sequence (DNA): TGTGCCAGCAGCTTAAGGAGCGGGGGCTCTGAGCAGTTCTTC. This encodes CASSLRSGGSEQFF. The rearrangement joins TRBV11-2 to TRBJ2-1; TRBD2 aligns across 8 bases. V shed 2 bases, J shed 9 bases, and the junction held 6 bases outside the gene matches. The CDR3 has 14 residues. Germline V gives CDR1 SGHAT, CDR2 FQNNGV.

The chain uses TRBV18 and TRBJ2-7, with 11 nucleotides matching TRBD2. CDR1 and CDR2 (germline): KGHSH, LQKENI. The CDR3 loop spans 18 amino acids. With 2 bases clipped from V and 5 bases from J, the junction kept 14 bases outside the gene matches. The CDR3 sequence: CASSPLGTSGGGTNEQYF. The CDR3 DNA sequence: TGTGCCAGCTCACCATTGGGGACTAGCGGAGGGGGGACAAACGAGCAGTACTTC.

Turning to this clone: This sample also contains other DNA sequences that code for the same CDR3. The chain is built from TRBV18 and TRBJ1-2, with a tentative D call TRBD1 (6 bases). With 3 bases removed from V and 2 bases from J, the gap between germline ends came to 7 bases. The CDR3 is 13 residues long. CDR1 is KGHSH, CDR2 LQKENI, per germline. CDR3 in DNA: TGTGCCAGCTCACCTGGACAGAACTATGGCTACACCTTC. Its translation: CASSPGQNYGYTF.

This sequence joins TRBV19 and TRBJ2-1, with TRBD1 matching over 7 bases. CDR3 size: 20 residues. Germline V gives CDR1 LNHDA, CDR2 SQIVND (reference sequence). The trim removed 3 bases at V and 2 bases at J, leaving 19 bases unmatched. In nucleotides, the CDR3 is TGTGCCAGTAGTATCGGCCGGGGCGGAGAGGACAGGTCCACCTACAATGAGCAGTTCTTC. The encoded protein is CASSIGRGGEDRSTYNEQFF.

This CDR3 reads CASSFGRDNSPLHF. CDR3 sequence (DNA): TGCGCCAGCAGCTTTGGGAGGGATAATTCACCCCTCCACTTT. The chain uses TRBV5-1 and TRBJ1-6; D not certain. Germline V CDR1 and CDR2: SGHRS, YFSETQ. The CDR3 has 14 amino acids. The germline V and J ends were trimmed by 2 bases and 5 bases, with 8 bases remaining between them.

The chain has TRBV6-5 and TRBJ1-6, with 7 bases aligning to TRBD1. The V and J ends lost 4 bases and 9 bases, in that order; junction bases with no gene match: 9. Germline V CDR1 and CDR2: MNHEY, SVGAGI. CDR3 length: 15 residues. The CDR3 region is CASSSNRGIGSPLHF. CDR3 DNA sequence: TGTGCCAGCAGTTCCAACAGGGGAATAGGTTCACCCCTCCACTTT.

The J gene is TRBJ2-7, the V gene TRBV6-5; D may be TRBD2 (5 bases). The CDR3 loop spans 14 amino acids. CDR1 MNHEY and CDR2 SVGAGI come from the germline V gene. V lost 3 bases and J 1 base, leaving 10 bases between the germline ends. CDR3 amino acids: CASSYKTGSYEQYF. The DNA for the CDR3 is TGTGCCAGCAGTTATAAGACGGGATCCTACGAGCAGTACTTC.

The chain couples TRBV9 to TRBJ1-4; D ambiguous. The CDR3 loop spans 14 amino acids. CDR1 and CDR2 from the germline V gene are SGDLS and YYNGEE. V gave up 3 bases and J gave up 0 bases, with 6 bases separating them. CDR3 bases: TGTGCCAGCAGCGAGAGTACAACTAATGAAAAACTGTTTTTT. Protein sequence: CASSESTTNEKLFF. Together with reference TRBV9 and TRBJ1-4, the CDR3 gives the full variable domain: DSGVTQTPKHLITATGQRVTLRCSPRSGDLSVYWYQQSLDQGLQFLIQYYNGEERAKGNILERFSAQQFPDLHSELNLSSLELGDSALYFCASSESTTNEKLFFGSGTQLSVL.

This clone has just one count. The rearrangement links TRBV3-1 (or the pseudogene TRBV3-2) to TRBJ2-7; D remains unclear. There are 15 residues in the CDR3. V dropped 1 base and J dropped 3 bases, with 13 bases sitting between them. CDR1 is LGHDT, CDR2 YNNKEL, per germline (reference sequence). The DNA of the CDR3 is TGTGCCAGCAGCCAAGTCCCCGTTAACTTCTACGAGCAGTACTTC. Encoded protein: CASSQVPVNFYEQYF.

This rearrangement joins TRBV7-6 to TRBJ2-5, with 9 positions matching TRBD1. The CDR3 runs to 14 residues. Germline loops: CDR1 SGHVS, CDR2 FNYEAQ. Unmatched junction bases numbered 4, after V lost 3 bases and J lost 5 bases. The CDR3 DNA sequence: TGTGCCAGCAGCTTGGGGACAGGGCTGGAGACCCAGTACTTC. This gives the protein CASSLGTGLETQYF.

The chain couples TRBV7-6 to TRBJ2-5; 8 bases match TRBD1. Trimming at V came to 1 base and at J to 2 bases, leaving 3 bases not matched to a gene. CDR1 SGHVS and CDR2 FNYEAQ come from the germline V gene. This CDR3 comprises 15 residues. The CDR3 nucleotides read TGTGCCAGCAGCTTAGGGACAGGGAGGCAAGAGACCCAGTACTTC. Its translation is CASSLGTGRQETQYF.